What follows are 13 T cell receptor beta chains derived from one specimen sequenced in a study of blood T cell repertoires in COVID-19. TCRdb's copy holds only in-frame clones and misses some; the assay was immunoSEQ multiplex PCR. Altogether fewer than 200,000 clones are present, 60% to 80% being singletons, with the ten largest covering around 15%. The sample was PBMCs or T cells enriched from blood (not recorded which). Receptors originate from a woman aged 50 to 60 who had recovered from COVID-19.

The chain employs TRBV2 and TRBJ2-7; no clear D gene. Trimming shortened V by 2 bases and J by 1 base, and 6 bases separated the two germline ends. This CDR3 comprises 13 residues. Germline lookup yields CDR1 SNHLY and CDR2 FYNNEI. The CDR3, as DNA: TGTGCCAGCAGTGAACAGATATCCTACGAGCAGTACTTC. Translating gives CASSEQISYEQYF.

The gene calls are TRBV20-1 and TRBJ1-1; no definite D call. The CDR3 runs to 11 residues. With 0 bases removed from V and 10 bases from J, the gap between germline ends came to 9 bases. Germline loops: CDR1 DFQATT, CDR2 SNEGSKA (reference sequence). The chain's CDR3 is CSARENFGAFF. The CDR3 DNA reads TGCAGTGCTAGAGAGAACTTCGGAGCTTTCTTT.

A note on this clone: This CDR3 is also generated by other DNA sequences in the sample. This CDR3 is CASSLETANTGELFF. DNA of the CDR3: TGCGCCAGCAGCTTGGAAACGGCGAACACCGGGGAGCTGTTTTTT. The chain has TRBV5-1 and TRBJ2-2; no reliable D call. CDR3 length: 15 residues. Germline-derived CDR1 and CDR2 are SGHRS and YFSETQ. The V gene lost 0 bases and the J gene lost 0 bases, with 6 bases spanning the gap.

The chain recombines TRBV24-1 with TRBJ1-2; D remains unclear. The V end lost 0 bases, the J end lost 8 bases, and 9 bases lay between the germline ends. CDR3 size: 13 residues. Germline lookup yields CDR1 KGHDR and CDR2 SFDVKD. The CDR3 is CATSDLYGKGYTF. CDR3 in DNA: TGTGCCACCAGTGATTTGTACGGGAAAGGCTACACCTTC.

The chain uses TRBV7-3 and TRBJ2-7; tentative D call: TRBD1 (5 bases). The CDR3 consists of 14 residues. Per germline, CDR1 SGHTA and CDR2 FQGTGA. V was shortened by 3 bases and J by 2 bases, with 11 bases between the two germline ends. In DNA form, the CDR3 reads TGTGCCAGCAGCTTCGGTTCAGGGCCCTACGAGCAGTACTTC. This translates into CASSFGSGPYEQYF. The full variable domain, its missing parts supplied by reference TRBV7-3 and TRBJ2-7, is GAGVSQTPSNKVTEKGKYVELRCDPISGHTALYWYRQSLGQGPEFLIYFQGTGAADDSGLPNDRFFAVRPEGSVSTLKIQRTERGDSAVYLCASSFGSGPYEQYFGPGTRLTVT.

The chain couples TRBV18 to TRBJ1-2; tentatively, D is TRBD1 (5 bases). Trimming shortened V by 4 bases and J by 3 bases, and 9 bases separated the two germline ends. Germline V CDR1 and CDR2: KGHSH, LQKENI. The CDR3 spans 13 residues. CDR3 protein: CASSQGADYGYTF. DNA of the CDR3: TGTGCCAGCTCACAAGGGGCGGACTATGGCTACACCTTC.

The chain has TRBV5-6 and TRBJ1-3, with 7 bases matching TRBD1. This CDR3 has 14 residues. In germline, CDR1 is SGHDT, CDR2 YYEEEE. Unmatched junction bases numbered 8, after V lost 7 bases and J lost 4 bases. The CDR3 nucleotides read TGTGCCAGCCAAAAGTGGGGACAGGGAAACACCATATATTTT. Translating it yields CASQKWGQGNTIYF.

The chain joins TRBV4-1 to TRBJ2-5; D is unresolved. V lost 2 bases and J 8 bases, leaving 24 bases between the germline ends. Germline V CDR1 and CDR2: MGHRA, YSYEKL. This CDR3 is built from 17 residues. Here the CDR3 reads CASSQRALEKYQGTQYF. The CDR3 coding sequence is TGCGCCAGCAGCCAAAGAGCGCTGGAAAAATACCAAGGCACCCAGTACTTC.

This clone was detected once. J is TRBJ2-1 and V is TRBV29-1; 8 bases align to TRBD2. V lost 2 bases, J lost 4 bases, and 7 bases stayed unmatched. The CDR3 runs 15 residues. Germline CDR1 SQVTM, CDR2 ANQGSEA. CDR3 in amino acids: CSVETGGRPYNEQFF. In DNA, the CDR3 is TGCAGCGTTGAAACCGGCGGGAGGCCGTACAATGAGCAGTTCTTC.

The chain is built from TRBV27 and TRBJ2-1, with TRBD1 matching over 11 bases. Per the germline V gene, CDR1 is MNHEY and CDR2 is SMNVEV (reference sequence). The CDR3 runs to 15 residues. V lost 8 bases to trimming and J lost 10 bases; unmatched junction nucleotides: 13. The CDR3 nucleotides read TGTGCCAGCGGGCCCGGGACAGGGGGGGAGAGGGAGCAGTTCTTC. It specifies CASGPGTGGEREQFF.

The rearrangement links TRBV3-1 (or the pseudogene TRBV3-2) to TRBJ2-1; 11 nucleotides match TRBD2. After removal of 0 bases from V and 8 bases from J, the junction contained 3 bases not matched to a gene. This CDR3 is built from 15 residues. CDR1 LGHDT and CDR2 YNNKEL come from the germline V gene (reference sequence). CDR3 sequence reads: CASSQDIAGGDEQFF. CDR3 DNA: TGTGCCAGCAGCCAAGATATAGCGGGGGGGGATGAGCAGTTCTTC.

V gene TRBV7-2 combines with J gene TRBJ2-2; D ambiguous. V shed 2 bases and J shed 3 bases, with 13 bases lying between them. The CDR3 contains 16 residues. Germline V gene lookup returns CDR1 SGHTA and CDR2 FQGNSA. CDR3 nucleotides: TGTGCCAGCAGCTTACCTCCGGGTCATTACACCGGGGAGCTGTTTTTT. It yields the protein CASSLPPGHYTGELFF.

The V call is TRBV6-5, the J call TRBJ2-1; no clear D. The V end lost 2 bases, the J end lost 1 base, and 9 bases lay between the germline ends. The length of the CDR3 is 15 residues. Germline assignment: CDR1 MNHEY and CDR2 SVGAGI. CDR3 in DNA: TGTGCCAGCAGTTACGACCCGACATCCTACAATGAGCAGTTCTTC. This gives the protein CASSYDPTSYNEQFF.